These T cell receptor beta chains were read from a single sample in a study of neoadjuvant anti-PD-1 for oral cavity cancer. Only in-frame clones appear in the TCRdb table, and some are missing; sequencing was by immunoSEQ multiplex PCR. The sample holds about 8,700 clones, about 66% seen once. The sample was tumor tissue, taken before nivolumab (anti-PD-1) treatment. The receptors come from a person aged 40 to 85 with oral cavity squamous cell carcinoma. CDR3s include the opening cysteine and the closing phenylalanine or tryptophan. The D gene is left open where the match is weak. Not all rows give a size; the values are once, few, many and, for expanded clones, a class.

j_call,v_call,d_call,clone_size,cdr3_nt,cdr3_aa
TRBJ2-3,TRBV19,-,-,TGTGCCAGTAGTACCGAACTAGCCTCAGATACGCAGTATTTT,CASSTELASDTQYF
TRBJ2-7,TRBV5-4,TRBD1,-,TGTGCCAGCAGCTGGGGACAGGATCCCTACGAGCAGTACTTC,CASSWGQDPYEQYF
TRBJ1-1,TRBV20-1,-,-,TGCAGTGCTAGTGACAGTCAAGAAGCTTTCTTT,CSASDSQEAFF
TRBJ1-4,TRBV18,-,-,TGTGCCAGCTCACCCCGGGCCCCTGGGCCCGATGTCAGTGAAAAACTGTTTTTT,CASSPRAPGPDVSEKLFF
TRBJ1-1,TRBV2,-,-,TGTGCCAGCCTGATTGGGTCCTTGAACACTGAAGCTTTCTTT,CASLIGSLNTEAFF
TRBJ2-7,TRBV10-3,TRBD1,-,TGTGCCATCAGCGTCGACCTTGGGACAGGGCCCTACGAGCAGTACTTC,CAISVDLGTGPYEQYF
TRBJ2-7,TRBV2,-,-,TGTGCCAGCACCCGGGGACATACCGTGGACGAGCAGTACTTC,CASTRGHTVDEQYF
TRBJ1-2,TRBV11-2,-,-,TGTGCCAGCAGCTTAGTTGTGGGGGTGGGATATGGCTACACCTTC,CASSLVVGVGYGYTF
TRBJ1-5,TRBV2,-,-,TGTGCCAGCAGTGATTCCGGGGGCGGTCAGCCCCAGCATTTT,CASSDSGGGQPQHF
TRBJ1-1,TRBV18,TRBD1,-,TGTGCCAGCTCACCACCGACAGGGGGTACTGAAGCTTTCTTT,CASSPPTGGTEAFF
TRBJ2-3,TRBV18,-,-,TGTGCCAGCTCCATAGCGAGCACAGATACGCAGTATTTT,CASSIASTDTQYF
TRBJ2-1,TRBV28,TRBD2,-,TGTGCCAGCAGTTTACTTGGGACTAGCGGGAGCGATGAGCAGTTCTTC,CASSLLGTSGSDEQFF
TRBJ2-1,TRBV5-1,TRBD2,-,TGCGCCAGCGAGACTAGCGGGGGGGCCTACAATGAGCAGTTCTTC,CASETSGGAYNEQFF
TRBJ2-6,TRBV29-1,-,-,TGCAGCGTTACCCAATCTGGGGCCAACGTCCTGACTTTC,CSVTQSGANVLTF
TRBJ1-2,TRBV30,-,-,TGTGCCTGGAGTGTAGAGGCAAACTATGGCTACACCTTC,CAWSVEANYGYTF
TRBJ1-1,TRBV7-9,TRBD1,-,TGTGCCAGCAGCTTAGCACGGACAGGGGGCCGGGAAGCTTTCTTT,CASSLARTGGREAFF
TRBJ2-3,TRBV4-2,-,once,TGTGCCAGCAGCGGCAGGGGGGCAGATACGCAGTATTTT,CASSGRGADTQYF
TRBJ1-1,TRBV15,-,-,TGTGCCACCAGCCAGCGAGGGAGGCCGGAAGCTTTCTTT,CATSQRGRPEAFF
TRBJ2-1,TRBV2,TRBD1,-,TGTGCCAGCAGCGATACAGGGGGCGCCTACAATGAGCAGTTCTTC,CASSDTGGAYNEQFF
TRBJ2-3,TRBV25-1,-,-,TGTGCCAGCAGTGAATTAGGCCCAGTGGGGAGCACAGATACGCAGTATTTT,CASSELGPVGSTDTQYF
TRBJ2-5,TRBV18,-,few,TGTGCCAGCTCACCGGCGGGGGAGACCCAGTACTTC,CASSPAGETQYF
TRBJ2-5,TRBV25-1,-,-,TGTGCCAGCAGTGAGTGGGCGAATCAAGAGACCCAGTACTTC,CASSEWANQETQYF
TRBJ1-1,TRBV16,TRBD1,-,TGTGCCAGCAGCCAATCGGACAGGCTTTGGAGCACTGAAGCTTTCTTT,CASSQSDRLWSTEAFF
TRBJ2-3,TRBV27,TRBD2,-,TGTGCCACCACCCCTAGCGGGAGTGTCACAGATACGCAGTATTTT,CATTPSGSVTDTQYF
TRBJ2-2,TRBV19,-,few,TGTGCCAGTTCGACTAGAGTTGACACCGGGGAGCTGTTTTTT,CASSTRVDTGELFF
TRBJ1-6,TRBV5-1,TRBD1,few,TGCGCCAGCAGCTTGGACACACTAGGGGGCTCACCCCTCCACTTT,CASSLDTLGGSPLHF
TRBJ1-1,TRBV2,-,-,TGTGCCAGCAGTGTCTCGGGGGTAAACACTGAAGCTTTCTTT,CASSVSGVNTEAFF
TRBJ1-1,TRBV4-2,TRBD1,-,TGTGCCAGCAGCCAGGGACAGGTTAACACTGAAGCTTTCTTT,CASSQGQVNTEAFF
TRBJ1-3,TRBV5-1,-,few,TGCGCCAGCAGCTTGGGGGGGAGCTCTGGAAACACCATATATTTT,CASSLGGSSGNTIYF
TRBJ2-6,TRBV4-1,-,-,TGCGCCAGCAGCCAAGAGCCCACCTCTGGGGCCAACGTCCTGACTTTC,CASSQEPTSGANVLTF
TRBJ1-1,TRBV7-7,-,-,TGTGCTAGCAGCCCGACGCCCAACACTGAAGCTTTCTTT,CASSPTPNTEAFF
TRBJ2-7,TRBV5-1,TRBD1,once,TGCGCCAGCAGCCCTGGGACAGGGACCTACGAGCAGTACTTC,CASSPGTGTYEQYF
TRBJ1-2,TRBV6-4,-,-,TGTGCCAGCAGTGACTTAGACCTCGGGCAGCACAATCGAGTCTATGGCTACACCTTC,CASSDLDLGQHNRVYGYTF
TRBJ2-7,TRBV10-2,TRBD1,-,TGCGCCAGCAGACCACAGGGGGCGGGAGAGCAGTACTTC,CASRPQGAGEQYF
TRBJ2-1,TRBV7-2,-,-,TGTGCCAGCAGCTTAGTCTCTAGCTGGGATGAGCAGTTCTTC,CASSLVSSWDEQFF
TRBJ1-2,TRBV6-1,-,-,TGTGCCACCTCGCTGGGGTATGGCTACACCTTC,CATSLGYGYTF
TRBJ1-1,TRBV25-1,-,-,TGTGCCAGCAGTGAATATGGGACGGAGAACACTGAAGCTTTCTTT,CASSEYGTENTEAFF
TRBJ1-1,TRBV28,-,-,TGTGCCAGCAGTTTATACGGGGAGGTTTTCAGCTGGGGGAACACTGAAGCTTTCTTT,CASSLYGEVFSWGNTEAFF
TRBJ2-1,TRBV2,TRBD1,-,TGTGCCAGCAACAGACAGGGCGGCAATGAGCAGTTCTTC,CASNRQGGNEQFF
TRBJ1-1,TRBV7-9,TRBD1,-,TGTGCCAGCAGCCCCATATCCGGACAGGGTGTTATGTGGGCTTTCTTT,CASSPISGQGVMWAFF
TRBJ1-4,TRBV6-1,-,-,TGTGCCAGTTCGAAAGGGTCGACTTTAAGAAAACTGTTTTTT,CASSKGSTLRKLFF
TRBJ2-3,TRBV7-2,-,-,TGTGCCAGCAGCTTAGACGGGACACTTGATACGCAGTATTTT,CASSLDGTLDTQYF
TRBJ2-5,TRBV5-1,TRBD1,few,TGCGCCAGCAGCCACCCGGGACAGGGTGCGGAGACCCAGTACTTC,CASSHPGQGAETQYF
TRBJ2-7,TRBV6-5,TRBD2,-,TGTGCCAGCAGTTCGAACTCCGGACTAGTTCGCGAGCAGTACTTC,CASSSNSGLVREQYF
TRBJ2-4,TRBV5-1,-,few,TGCGCCAGCAGCTTGGAGGACAAAAACATTCAGTACTTC,CASSLEDKNIQYF
TRBJ1-1,TRBV18,-,large,TGTGCCAGCTCACCCGGAGCGGGGCAGGACACTGAAGCTTTCTTT,CASSPGAGQDTEAFF